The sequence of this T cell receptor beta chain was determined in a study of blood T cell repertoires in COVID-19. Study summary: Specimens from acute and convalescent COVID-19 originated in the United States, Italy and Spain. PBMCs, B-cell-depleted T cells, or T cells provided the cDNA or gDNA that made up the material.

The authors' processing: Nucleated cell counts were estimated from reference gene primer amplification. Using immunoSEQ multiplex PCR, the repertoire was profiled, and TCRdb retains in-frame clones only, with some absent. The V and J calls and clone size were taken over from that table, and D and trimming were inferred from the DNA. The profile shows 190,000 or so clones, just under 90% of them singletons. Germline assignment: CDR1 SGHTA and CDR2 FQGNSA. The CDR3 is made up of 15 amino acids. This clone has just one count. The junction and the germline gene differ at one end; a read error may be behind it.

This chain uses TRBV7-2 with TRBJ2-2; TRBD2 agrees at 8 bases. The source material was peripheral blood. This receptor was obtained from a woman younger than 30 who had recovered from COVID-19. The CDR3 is CASSPGTRNPGELFF. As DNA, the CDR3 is TGTGCCAGCAGCCCTGGGACTAGGAACCCCGGGGAGCTGTTTTTT.